Listed below are T cell receptor beta chains from one sample, sequenced in a study of T cell responses to AZD1222 COVID-19 vaccine. Sequenced by immunoSEQ multiplex PCR; TCRdb stores in-frame clones only, minus some. The top ten clones hold under 2.5% of a sample with about 100,000 clones, about 94% of them seen once. Sequenced here: peripheral blood, sampled on day 0 of AZD1222 vaccination. The receptors come from an adult in good health. The CDR3 runs from the conserved cysteine through the conserved F or W. A D gene is named only where the DNA matches it firmly. Expanded clones get a size class; other rows say once, few or many, or leave the size out.

clone_size | d_call | j_call | v_call | cdr3_nt | cdr3_aa
- | - | TRBJ1-1 | TRBV28 | TGTGCCAGCAGTTTACTTGACGGTTACACTGAAGCTTTCTTT | CASSLLDGYTEAFF
- | TRBD1 | TRBJ1-6 | TRBV11-3 | TGTGCCAGCAGCACCTCGGACAGGGATAATTCACCCCTCCACTTT | CASSTSDRDNSPLHF
- | - | TRBJ1-6 | TRBV7-9 | TGTGCCAGCAGCCCCGTCCTTTCACCCCTCCACTTT | CASSPVLSPLHF
once | - | TRBJ1-5 | TRBV6-1 | TGTGCCAGCAGTGAAGCTATAGGGGCCGATCAGCCCCAGCATTTT | CASSEAIGADQPQHF
- | - | TRBJ1-2 | TRBV11-2 | TGTGCTACGGGGGGCTACACCTTC | CATGGYTF
- | - | TRBJ2-1 | TRBV5-1 | TGCGCCAGCATAAGCTCCTACAATGAGCAGTTCTTC | CASISSYNEQFF
- | TRBD1 | TRBJ1-2 | TRBV11-2 | TGTGCCAGCAGCTTAGATTGGGACAGAGCTAACTATGGCTACACCTTC | CASSLDWDRANYGYTF
- | TRBD1 | TRBJ1-2 | TRBV5-6 | TGTGCCAGCAGCCGACTGGGGACAGGGAACTATGGCTACACCTTC | CASSRLGTGNYGYTF
- | - | TRBJ1-2 | TRBV11-1 | TGTGCCAGCAGCTTGGGGTCTAACTATGGCTACACCTTC | CASSLGSNYGYTF
- | - | TRBJ1-5 | TRBV28 | TGTGCCAGCAGTCCCCGGAGCGGACCCCAGCATTTT | CASSPRSGPQHF
- | TRBD1 | TRBJ1-5 | TRBV7-2 | TGTGCCAGCAGCCCAGACAGGGGAAACAATCAGCCCCAGCATTTT | CASSPDRGNNQPQHF
- | TRBD1 | TRBJ1-3 | TRBV7-6 | TGTGCCAGCAGCTTAGGTCGTTCCAGGGGGCTCGGGAACACCATATATTTT | CASSLGRSRGLGNTIYF
- | - | TRBJ2-4 | TRBV30 | TGTGCCTGGAACCCCGGACTAACCAAAAACATTCAGTACTTC | CAWNPGLTKNIQYF
- | - | TRBJ2-3 | TRBV28 | TGTGCCATCCTTCGAGCAGGAAACACAGATACGCAGTATTTT | CAILRAGNTDTQYF
- | - | TRBJ1-5 | TRBV6-2/TRBV6-3 | TGTGCCAGCAGTTTTACACGGGCTAATCAGCCCCAGCATTTT | CASSFTRANQPQHF
- | TRBD2 | TRBJ2-1 | TRBV11-2 | TGTGCCAGCAGCTTAGATTCCGGACTAGCGGGAGTTGAGCAGTTCTTC | CASSLDSGLAGVEQFF
once | - | TRBJ1-6 | TRBV14 | TGTGCCAGCAGCCAACGACGGGATTCACCCCTCCACTTT | CASSQRRDSPLHF
- | - | TRBJ2-5 | TRBV5-1 | TGCGCCAGCAGCCAAGGGGGTGAGACCCAGTACTTC | CASSQGGETQYF
- | - | TRBJ2-2 | TRBV21-1 | TGTGCCAGCAGCAAAGAGGGTCGGGACAGGGGGCATTTTTTCACCGGGGAGCTGTTTTTT | CASSKEGRDRGHFFTGELFF
- | TRBD1 | TRBJ1-1 | TRBV28 | TGTGCCAGCAGTTCAGGGGGTCGGAACACTGAAGCTTTCTTT | CASSSGGRNTEAFF
- | - | TRBJ2-1 | TRBV12-3/TRBV12-4 | TGTGCCAGCAGGGGGCAGGGCAATGAGCAGTTCTTC | CASRGQGNEQFF
- | TRBD1 | TRBJ1-2 | TRBV9 | TGTGCCAGCAGCGAGACGGGACAGGGGATAGAGGGCTACACCTTC | CASSETGQGIEGYTF